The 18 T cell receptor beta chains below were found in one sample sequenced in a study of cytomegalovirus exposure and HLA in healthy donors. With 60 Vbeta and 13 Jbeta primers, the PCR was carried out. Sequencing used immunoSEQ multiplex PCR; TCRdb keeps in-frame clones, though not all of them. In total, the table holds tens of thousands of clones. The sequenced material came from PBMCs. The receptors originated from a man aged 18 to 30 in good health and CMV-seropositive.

The CDR3 spells CASSSPGSGNTIYF. Written as DNA, the CDR3 is TGTGCCAGCAGTTCCCCGGGCTCTGGAAACACCATATATTTT. The genes are TRBV28 and TRBJ1-3, with D unclear. This CDR3 has 14 amino acids. Trimming shortened V by 4 bases and J by 0 bases, and 7 bases separated the two germline ends. Germline V gene sequence: CDR1 MDHEN, CDR2 SYDVKM.

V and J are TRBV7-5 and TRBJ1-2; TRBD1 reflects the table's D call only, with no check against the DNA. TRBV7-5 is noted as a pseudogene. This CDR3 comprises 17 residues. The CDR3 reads CARSRNHRTGRMDGYTF. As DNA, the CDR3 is TGTGCCAGAAGCCGCAATCACCGGACAGGGAGGATGGATGGCTACACCTTC.

CDR3 amino acids: CASSVGTGGGWLYF. CDR3 in DNA: TGTGCCAGCAGTGTCGGGACAGGGGGAGGGTGGCTGTACTTC. The genes are TRBV2 and TRBJ2-7; 11 nucleotides align to TRBD1. CDR1 and CDR2 from the germline V gene are SNHLY and FYNNEI. With 4 bases clipped from V and 12 bases from J, the junction kept 11 bases outside the gene matches. The CDR3 sequence is 14 residues long.

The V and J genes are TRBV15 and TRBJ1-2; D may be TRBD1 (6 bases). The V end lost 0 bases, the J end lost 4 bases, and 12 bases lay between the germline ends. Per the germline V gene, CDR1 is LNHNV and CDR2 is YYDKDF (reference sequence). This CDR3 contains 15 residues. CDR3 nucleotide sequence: TGTGCCACCAGCAGAGATCACACAGGGTCCTATGGCTACACCTTC. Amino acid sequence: CATSRDHTGSYGYTF. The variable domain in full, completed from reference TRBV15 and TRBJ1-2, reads DAMVIQNPRYQVTQFGKPVTLSCSQTLNHNVMYWYQQKSSQAPKLLFHYYDKDFNNEADTPDNFQSRRPNTSFCFLDIRSPGLGDTAMYLCATSRDHTGSYGYTFGSGTRLTVV.

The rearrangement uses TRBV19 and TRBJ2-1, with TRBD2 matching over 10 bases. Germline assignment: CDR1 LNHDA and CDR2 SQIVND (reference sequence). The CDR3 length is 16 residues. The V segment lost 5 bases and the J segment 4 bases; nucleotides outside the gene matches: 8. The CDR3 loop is CASSLSRTSGYNEQFF. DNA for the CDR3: TGTGCCAGTAGTTTATCACGGACTAGCGGATACAATGAGCAGTTCTTC.

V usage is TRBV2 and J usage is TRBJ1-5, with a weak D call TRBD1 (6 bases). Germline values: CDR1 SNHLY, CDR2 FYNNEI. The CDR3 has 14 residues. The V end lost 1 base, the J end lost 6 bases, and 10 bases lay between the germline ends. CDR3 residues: CASSEERGFQPQHF. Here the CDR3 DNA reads TGTGCCAGCAGTGAAGAGAGGGGGTTTCAGCCCCAGCATTTT.

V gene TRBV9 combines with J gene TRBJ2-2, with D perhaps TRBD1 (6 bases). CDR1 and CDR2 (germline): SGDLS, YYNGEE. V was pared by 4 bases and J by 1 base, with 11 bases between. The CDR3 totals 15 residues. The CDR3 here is CASSPLGGNTGELFF. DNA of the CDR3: TGTGCCAGCAGCCCACTAGGGGGGAACACCGGGGAGCTGTTTTTT.

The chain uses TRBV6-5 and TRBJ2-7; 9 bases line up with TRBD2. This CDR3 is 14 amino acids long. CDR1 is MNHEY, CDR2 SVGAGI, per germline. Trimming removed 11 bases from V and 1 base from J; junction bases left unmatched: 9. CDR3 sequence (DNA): TGTGCCTCCCTCGGGGCGGGAGGGTCCTACGAGCAGTACTTC. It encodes CASLGAGGSYEQYF.

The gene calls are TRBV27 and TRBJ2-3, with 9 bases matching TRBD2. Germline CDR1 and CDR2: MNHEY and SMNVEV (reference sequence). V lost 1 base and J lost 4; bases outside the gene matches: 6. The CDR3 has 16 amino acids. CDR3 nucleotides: TGTGCCAGCAGTTTATACGGCGGGAGGGGAGCAGATACGCAGTATTTT. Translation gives CASSLYGGRGADTQYF.

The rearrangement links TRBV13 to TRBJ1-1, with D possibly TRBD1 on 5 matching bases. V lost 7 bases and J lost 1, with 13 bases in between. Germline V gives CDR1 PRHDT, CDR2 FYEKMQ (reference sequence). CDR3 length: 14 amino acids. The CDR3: CASTPTDRNTEAFF. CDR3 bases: TGTGCCAGCACCCCAACCGACAGGAACACTGAAGCTTTCTTT.

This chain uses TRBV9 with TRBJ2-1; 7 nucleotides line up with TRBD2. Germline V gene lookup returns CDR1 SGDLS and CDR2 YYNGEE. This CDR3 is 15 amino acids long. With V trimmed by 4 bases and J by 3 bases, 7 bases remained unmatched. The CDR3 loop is CASSLLAENYNEQFF. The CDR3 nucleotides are TGTGCCAGCAGCCTTCTAGCGGAGAACTACAATGAGCAGTTCTTC.

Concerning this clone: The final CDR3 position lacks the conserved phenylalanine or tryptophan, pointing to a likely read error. The CDR3 protein is CASSLHPTDTQYS. The CDR3 DNA is TGTGCCAGCAGCTTACATCCAACAGATACGCAGTATTCT. This chain uses TRBV11-2 with TRBJ2-3; D is unresolved. CDR1 and CDR2 from the germline V gene are SGHAT and FQNNGV. With 2 bases removed from V and 3 bases from J, the gap between germline ends came to 6 bases. The CDR3 covers 13 residues.

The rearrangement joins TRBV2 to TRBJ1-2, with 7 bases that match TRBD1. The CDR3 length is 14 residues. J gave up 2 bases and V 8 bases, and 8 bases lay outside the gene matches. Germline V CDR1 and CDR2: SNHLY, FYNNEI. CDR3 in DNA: TGTGCCAGCCTACTCTCGACAGGGAACTATGGCTACACCTTC. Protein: CASLLSTGNYGYTF.

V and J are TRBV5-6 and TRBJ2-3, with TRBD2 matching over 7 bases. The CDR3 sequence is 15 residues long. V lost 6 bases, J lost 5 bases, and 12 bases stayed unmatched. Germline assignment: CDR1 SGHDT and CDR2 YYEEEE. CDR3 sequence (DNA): TGTGCCAGCACCGTAGTCGGGGGGAGGAAAGATACGCAGTATTTT. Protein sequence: CASTVVGGRKDTQYF.

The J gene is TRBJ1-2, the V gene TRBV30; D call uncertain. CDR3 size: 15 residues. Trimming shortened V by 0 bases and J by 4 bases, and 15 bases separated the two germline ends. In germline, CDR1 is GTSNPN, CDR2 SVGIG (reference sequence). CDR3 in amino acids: CAWSVSQPGSYGYTF. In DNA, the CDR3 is TGTGCCTGGAGTGTATCCCAGCCGGGGAGCTATGGCTACACCTTC. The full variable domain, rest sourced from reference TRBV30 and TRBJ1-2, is SQTIHQWPATLVQPVGSPLSLECTVEGTSNPNLYWYRQAAGRGLQLLFYSVGIGQISSEVPQNLSASRPQDRQFILSSKKLLLSDSGFYLCAWSVSQPGSYGYTFGSGTRLTVV.

The chain's CDR3 is CARSGSLFVQDRRIETQYF. Written as DNA, the CDR3 is TGTGCCAGAAGCGGTTCTCTCTTTGTCCAGGACAGGAGAATAGAGACCCAGTACTTC. J is TRBJ2-5 and V is TRBV5-3; 7 nucleotides match TRBD1. TRBV5-3 is filed as an ORF, its function uncertain. After removal of 4 bases from V and 4 bases from J, the junction contained 22 bases not matched to a gene. This CDR3 has 19 amino acids.

This CDR3 is CASSEGRGHREQYF. Here the CDR3 DNA reads TGTGCCAGCAGTGAAGGCAGGGGGCATAGGGAGCAGTACTTC. The chain combines TRBV2 with TRBJ2-7; 8 bases align to TRBD1. CDR3 size: 14 residues. Germline V lookup: CDR1 SNHLY, CDR2 FYNNEI. Trimming removed 1 base from V and 7 bases from J; junction bases left unmatched: 6.

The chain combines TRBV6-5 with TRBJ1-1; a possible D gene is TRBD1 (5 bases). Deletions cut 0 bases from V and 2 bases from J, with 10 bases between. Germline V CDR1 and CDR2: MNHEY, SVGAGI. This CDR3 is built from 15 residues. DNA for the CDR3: TGTGCCAGCAGTTACTCCAAAGGGGTCAACACTGAAGCTTTCTTT. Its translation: CASSYSKGVNTEAFF.